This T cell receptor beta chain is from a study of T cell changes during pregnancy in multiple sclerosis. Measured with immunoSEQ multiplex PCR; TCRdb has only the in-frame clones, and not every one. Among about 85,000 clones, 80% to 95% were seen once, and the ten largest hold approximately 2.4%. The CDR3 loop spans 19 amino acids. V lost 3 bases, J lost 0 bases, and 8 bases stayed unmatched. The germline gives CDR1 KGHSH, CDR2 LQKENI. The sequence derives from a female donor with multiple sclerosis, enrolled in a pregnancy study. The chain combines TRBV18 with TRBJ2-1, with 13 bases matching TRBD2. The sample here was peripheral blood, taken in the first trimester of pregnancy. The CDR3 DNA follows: TGTGCCAGCTCACCTCGGGGACTAGCGGGGTTAAGCTCCTACAATGAGCAGTTCTTC. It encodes CASSPRGLAGLSSYNEQFF.